These T cell receptor beta chains were read from a single sample in a study of identical twins. MiXCR, applied by TCRdb to the 5' RACE reads, yields one record per CDR3 protein. The data hold 450,000 to 600,000 distinct CDR3 sequences, with 20% to 25% observed a single time. The same data also contributed to another study, on yellow fever vaccine responses in identical twins.

Sequenced input: CD4+ T cells sorted from blood. The source of these receptors is a woman aged 18-30 years in good health. The CDR3 runs from the conserved cysteine through the conserved F or W. The D gene is left open where the match is weak. Where a row states a size, it is once, few, many or the class of an expanded clone; other rows omit it.

j_call v_call d_call clone_size cdr3_nt cdr3_aa
TRBJ1-5 TRBV12-3/TRBV12-4 NA few TGTGCCAGCAGTTTAAACAGGAAGGTCAATCAGCCCCAGCATTTT CASSLNRKVNQPQHF
TRBJ2-4 TRBV24-1 TRBD2 few TGTGCCACCAGTGCGGGCGGGAGTCCCGGGGTAAACATTCAGTACTTC CATSAGGSPGVNIQYF
TRBJ1-6 TRBV14 NA NA TGTGCCAGCAGCTCGACAGGCCTTTCACCCCTCCACTTT CASSSTGLSPLHF
TRBJ2-1 TRBV12-3/TRBV12-4 NA few TGTGCCAGCAGGGACGGGGGTCAGTGGGAGATCAATGAGCAGTTCTTC CASRDGGQWEINEQFF
TRBJ2-2 TRBV12-3/TRBV12-4 NA NA TGTGCCAGCAGTTCACGTAGCGTTACCGGGGAGCTGTTTTTT CASSSRSVTGELFF
TRBJ2-3 TRBV2 TRBD2 NA TGTGCCAGCAGTGAACGGGCTAGCGGGGGTGCGCAGTATTTT CASSERASGGAQYF
TRBJ2-5 TRBV7-2 NA NA TGTGCCAGCAGCAACGTTAGGGCCCAGTACTTC CASSNVRAQYF
TRBJ1-2 TRBV3-1 NA few TGTGCCAGCAGCGGCGAGACAGGCTTCTATGGCTACACCTTC CASSGETGFYGYTF
TRBJ2-2 TRBV7-3 NA NA TGTGCCAGCAGCTTAATGGCGGGGATGGGGACCGGGGAGCTGTTTTTT CASSLMAGMGTGELFF
TRBJ1-2 TRBV10-3 NA NA TGTGCCATCTCCTGGGGATATGGCTACACCTTC CAISWGYGYTF
TRBJ2-5 TRBV20-1 TRBD1 NA TGCAGTGCTAGACCCTTAGACAGGGGGCCACTCCAAGAGACCCAGTACTTC CSARPLDRGPLQETQYF
TRBJ1-1 TRBV10-2 TRBD1 few TGCGCCAGCAGTGAGGAGAGAGGGGGCATTCCGCCGGGGACTGAAGCTTTCTTT CASSEERGGIPPGTEAFF
TRBJ2-7 TRBV12-3/TRBV12-4 NA NA TGTGCCAGCAGTAAGGCAGGGTCTTACGAGCAGTACTTC CASSKAGSYEQYF
TRBJ1-6 TRBV18 NA NA TGTGCCAGCTCAGCGAGAAAGGACGTCGCCTATAATTCACCCCTCCACTTT CASSARKDVAYNSPLHF
TRBJ2-1 TRBV11-2 NA NA TGTGCCAGCAGCACCCGCGTTTGGCCCCCCTACAATGAGCAGTTCTTC CASSTRVWPPYNEQFF
TRBJ2-1 TRBV20-1 TRBD2 NA TGCAGTGCCCGGGGACTAGGGAGCAATGAGCAGTTCTTC CSARGLGSNEQFF
TRBJ2-1 TRBV24-1 NA few TGTGCCACCAGTACGACGACTAGTTTCTCCTACAATGAGCAGTTCTTC CATSTTTSFSYNEQFF
TRBJ1-5 TRBV7-6 NA few TGTGCCAGCAGAAGACCAGACCATTGTCCCCAGCATTTT CASRRPDHCPQHF
TRBJ2-1 TRBV7-3 NA NA TGTGCCAGCAGCCCCCGGCAAGGGGCTAGCGTTTCAAATGAGCAGTTCTTC CASSPRQGASVSNEQFF
TRBJ2-1 TRBV11-1 TRBD1 few TGTGCCAGCAGCGACCGCCGGGACAGGGATTTGGCCTACAATGAGCAGTTCTTC CASSDRRDRDLAYNEQFF
TRBJ1-6 TRBV12-3/TRBV12-4 NA NA TGTGCCAGCAGTTTAGGGTTCGGTGGGTATGGATCACCCCTCCACTTT CASSLGFGGYGSPLHF
TRBJ2-1 TRBV15 NA NA TGTGCCACCTCTTCGCCCTCCTACAATGAGCAGTTCTTC CATSSPSYNEQFF
TRBJ2-5 TRBV5-1 NA NA TGCGCCAGCAGCTTGGAAATCGCGCAGGGTCGTCAAGAGACCCAGTACTTC CASSLEIAQGRQETQYF
TRBJ2-1 TRBV6-1 TRBD1 NA TGTGCCAGCAGTGCGGGGGACAGGGTCGCCACTGAGCAGTTCTTC CASSAGDRVATEQFF
TRBJ2-3 TRBV7-9 NA NA TGTGCCCACCCTCCTCCGTATTTT CAHPPPYF
TRBJ2-7 TRBV7-9 NA few TGTGCCAGCAGCCAGCGGTCCGGCTACGAGCAGTACTTC CASSQRSGYEQYF
TRBJ1-1 TRBV12-3/TRBV12-4 NA few TGTGCCAGCAGTCCCTTGCAGGGGATGAGCACTGAAGCTTTCTTT CASSPLQGMSTEAFF
TRBJ2-3 TRBV4-1 NA NA TGCGCCAGCAGCCCCCGGGGAGCGGAGACGGATACGCAGTATTTT CASSPRGAETDTQYF
TRBJ2-1 TRBV12-3/TRBV12-4 TRBD2 few TGTGCCAGCAGTCTACTAGCGGGAGGGCCTCGGGGTGAGCAGTTCTTC CASSLLAGGPRGEQFF
TRBJ2-1 TRBV11-2 NA NA TGTGCCAGCAGCCCTCTTGGAGGAAACAATGAGCAGTTCTTC CASSPLGGNNEQFF
TRBJ1-2 TRBV6-6 NA NA TGTGCCAGCAGCGACAGCTGGGGATTTGGCTACACCTTC CASSDSWGFGYTF
TRBJ1-1 TRBV29-1 TRBD1 few TGCAGCGTTGAAGGACAGGGCTCCGGGAACACTGAAGCTTTCTTT CSVEGQGSGNTEAFF
TRBJ2-7 TRBV5-1 NA NA TGCGCCAGCAGCCGAGAGGGAGAGTACGAGCAGTACTTC CASSREGEYEQYF
TRBJ2-1 TRBV7-6 NA few TGTGCCAGCAGCTCGTATGACAGGACCCGCAATGAGCAGTTCTTC CASSSYDRTRNEQFF
TRBJ2-1 TRBV9 TRBD1 NA TGTGCCAGCGGGACAGGGGTCAATGAGCAGTTCTTC CASGTGVNEQFF
TRBJ2-6 TRBV3-1 NA NA TGTGCCAGCAGCCAAGTCCCCAACTCTGGGGCCAACGTCCTGACTTTC CASSQVPNSGANVLTF
TRBJ2-1 TRBV6-1 NA few TGTGCCAGCAGCAACGGGGGGACAAGACATGGTGAGCAGTTCTTC CASSNGGTRHGEQFF
TRBJ1-6 TRBV2 NA NA TGTGCCACCGCGGACCTACTTAATTCACCCCTCCACTTT CATADLLNSPLHF
TRBJ2-5 TRBV7-9 TRBD1 NA TGTGCCAGCAGCTCAAGGGACAGGGGGAGAGAGACCCAGTACTTC CASSSRDRGRETQYF
TRBJ2-3 TRBV11-2 NA NA TGTGCCAGCAGCTCGACCCGGGACCACTCTGGGGGCACAGATACGCAGTATTTT CASSSTRDHSGGTDTQYF
TRBJ2-6 TRBV12-3/TRBV12-4 NA few TGTGCCAGCAGTTCTAGGACTGAGCGCTCTGGGGCCAACGTCCTGACTTTC CASSSRTERSGANVLTF
TRBJ2-3 TRBV5-1 NA few TGCGCCAGCAGCATACCCACAGATACGCAGTATTTT CASSIPTDTQYF
TRBJ1-5 TRBV5-6 NA NA TGTGCCAGCAGTATAACAGGGAGCAATCAGCCCCAGCATTTT CASSITGSNQPQHF
TRBJ2-1 TRBV11-1 NA NA TGTGCCAGCAGCCCCAGCCGGCGGGCCTACAATGAGCAGTTCTTC CASSPSRRAYNEQFF
TRBJ1-4 TRBV27 NA NA TGTGCCAGCAGTTTACTTTCTAATGAAAAACTGTTTTTT CASSLLSNEKLFF
TRBJ1-5 TRBV18 TRBD1 NA TGTGCCAGCTCACCACCGGGACAGAACAGCAATCAGCCCCAGCATTTT CASSPPGQNSNQPQHF
TRBJ1-1 TRBV12-3/TRBV12-4 TRBD1 NA TGTGCCAGCACGGGGGGACAGGGGAACACTGAAGCTTTCTTT CASTGGQGNTEAFF
TRBJ2-2 TRBV5-1 NA NA TGCGCCAGCAGACACCCGAACACCGGGGAGCTGTTTTTT CASRHPNTGELFF
TRBJ1-4 TRBV5-1 NA few TGCGCCAGCAGCCCGGACAGCATTAATGAAAAACTGTTTTTT CASSPDSINEKLFF
TRBJ2-4 TRBV20-1 TRBD1 NA TGCAGTGCCACGGGACAGGTAGCCAAAAACATTCAGTACTTC CSATGQVAKNIQYF
TRBJ2-6 TRBV5-1 NA few TGCGCCAGCAGACAGACAGACATCTCTGGGGCCAACGTCCTGACTTTC CASRQTDISGANVLTF
TRBJ2-7 TRBV4-1 TRBD2 NA TGCGCCAGCAGCCAATCTATTAGCGGGACATACGAGCAGTACTTC CASSQSISGTYEQYF
TRBJ1-6 TRBV20-1 NA NA TGCAGTGCTAGAGTAATGGAATTGGAGAGTTCACCCCTCCACTTT CSARVMELESSPLHF
TRBJ2-6 TRBV27 NA NA TGTGCCAGCAGTCGAATCTCTGGGGCCAACGTCCTGACTTTC CASSRISGANVLTF
TRBJ2-1 TRBV12-3/TRBV12-4 TRBD2 NA TGTGCCAGCAGTTTTGGGGCTAGCGGGAGTCGTAATGAGCAGTTCTTC CASSFGASGSRNEQFF